This note documents a single T cell receptor (beta chain) sequence. This clone was recorded a few times. This clone's antigen is unknown. No base-level quality is on record; no much larger clone is a single base apart. The immunoSEQ Assay, a bias-controlled multiplex PCR, was used to amplify TCRbeta CDR3 regions from genomic DNA. On the study's bioinformatics: Nucleated cell counts per sample were estimated from amplification of reference gene primers within the assay. To quantify the absolute abundance of each unique TCRbeta CDR3 rearrangement, sequence reads were collapsed and filtered. Productive Simpson clonality was computed per sample as the square root of Simpson's diversity index over productive rearrangements. In TCRdb, the immuneACCESS table is reduced to in-frame sequences with V and J assigned. These tables do not hold every clone; where another copy was compared, an unresolved V gene accounts for under half, and the others remain unexplained. V and J calls plus clone size are reproduced from that table; the DNA served to infer D and trimming. The sample table holds 80,000 to 95,000 clones, of which 81% were seen once. Over 35% of the sample is held by the ten biggest clonotypes.

Each collaborating institution followed its own protocols to collect whole blood in K2EDTA tubes. Collaborator samples were shipped for TCRbeta analysis as frozen whole blood, isolated PBMCs, or DNA extracted from either sample type. The data were taken from a study of blood T cell repertoires in COVID-19 (dated by TCRdb to 2018 to 2020). General notes on the study: Samples from collaborators originated in the United States, Italy and Spain and spanned both the acute and convalescent phases of COVID-19. The material from the prospective study consisted of cDNA or gDNA derived from T cells, B-cell-depleted T cells, or PBMCs. Deeply sampled blood TCRbeta repertoires from subjects exposed to, actively infected with, or recovered from COVID-19 were included in the dataset. The repertoires were made available in a free public database intended to serve as a resource for research on the immune response to SARS-CoV-2. Samples came from the ongoing ImmuneRACE study (first 160 participants) plus 1,254 subjects from 6 global collaborators. The sample metadata nearly always contained a de-identified subject ID, COVID-19 status, age in years and sex. Where available, HLA class I and class II types were taken from metadata supplied by the sample provider and were not determined by assay-based typing.

Study-level results and caveats: How much clinical and demographic metadata was included differed by source and by participant, and the metadata was provided uncurated.

Sequencing used peripheral blood. This receptor was taken from an elderly man with acute or convalescent COVID-19.

The DNA reads as follows: TGCGCCAGCAGCTTGGAGGGGAACAGTAACAATGAGCAGTTCTTC. Translated, this is CASSLEGNSNNEQFF. The rearranged chain carries TRBV5-1 and TRBJ2-1, with TRBD1 tentatively as D gene (5 bases match). V is pared back by 0 bases and J by 5 bases, with 12 bases lying between the germline termini. The CDR3 has 15 amino acids, counting the end cysteine and phenylalanine. Only the CDR3 part of the read is kept: 45 bases, read in frame from the first base. The germline V gene yields SGHRS for CDR1 and YFSETQ for CDR2.